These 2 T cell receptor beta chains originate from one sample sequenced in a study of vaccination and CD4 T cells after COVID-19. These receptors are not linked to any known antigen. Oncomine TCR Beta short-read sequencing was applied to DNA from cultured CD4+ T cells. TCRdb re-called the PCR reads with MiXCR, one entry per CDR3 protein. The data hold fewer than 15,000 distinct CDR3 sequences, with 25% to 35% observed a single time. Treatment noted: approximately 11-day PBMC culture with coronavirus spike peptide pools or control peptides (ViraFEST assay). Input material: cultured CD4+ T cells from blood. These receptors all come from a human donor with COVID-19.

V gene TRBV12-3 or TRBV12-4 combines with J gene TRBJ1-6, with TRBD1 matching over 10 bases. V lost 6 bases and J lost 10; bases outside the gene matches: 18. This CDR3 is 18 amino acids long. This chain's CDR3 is CASRITKGQGQLGSPLHF. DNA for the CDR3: TGTGCCAGCAGGATTACAAAGGGACAGGGGCAACTTGGATCACCCCTCCACTTT.

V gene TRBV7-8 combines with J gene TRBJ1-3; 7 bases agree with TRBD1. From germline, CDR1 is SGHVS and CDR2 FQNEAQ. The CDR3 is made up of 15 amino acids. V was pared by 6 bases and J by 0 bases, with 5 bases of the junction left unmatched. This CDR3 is CASSQGGPSGNTIYF. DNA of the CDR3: TGTGCCAGCAGTCAGGGGGGGCCCTCTGGAAACACCATATATTTT.